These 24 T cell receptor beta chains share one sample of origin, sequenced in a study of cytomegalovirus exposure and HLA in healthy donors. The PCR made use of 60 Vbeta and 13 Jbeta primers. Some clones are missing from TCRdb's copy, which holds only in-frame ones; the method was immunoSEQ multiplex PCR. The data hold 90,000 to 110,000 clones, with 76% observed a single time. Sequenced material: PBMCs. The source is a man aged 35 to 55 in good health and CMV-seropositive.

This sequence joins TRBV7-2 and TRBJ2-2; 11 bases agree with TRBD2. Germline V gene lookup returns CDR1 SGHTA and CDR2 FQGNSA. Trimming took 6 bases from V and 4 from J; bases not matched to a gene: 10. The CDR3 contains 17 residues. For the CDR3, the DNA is TGTGCCAGCAGACAGACCCTAGCGGGAGGCGGCACCGGGGAGCTGTTTTTT. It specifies CASRQTLAGGGTGELFF.

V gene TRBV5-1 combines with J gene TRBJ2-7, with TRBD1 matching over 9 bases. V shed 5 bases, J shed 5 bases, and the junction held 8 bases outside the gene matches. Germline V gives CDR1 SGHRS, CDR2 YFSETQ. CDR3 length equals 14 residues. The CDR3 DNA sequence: TGCGCCAGCAGACCGAACAGGGGGCAAAACGAGCAGTACTTC. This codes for CASRPNRGQNEQYF.

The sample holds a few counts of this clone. CDR3: CASISHYPRTEAFF. CDR3 bases: TGTGCCAGCATTTCCCACTACCCTCGCACTGAAGCTTTCTTT. The rearrangement joins TRBV27 to TRBJ1-1, with unresolved D. Trimming left V 7 bases short and J 4 bases short, with 16 bases between. This CDR3 region has 14 residues. The germline V gene has CDR1 MNHEY and CDR2 SMNVEV (reference sequence).

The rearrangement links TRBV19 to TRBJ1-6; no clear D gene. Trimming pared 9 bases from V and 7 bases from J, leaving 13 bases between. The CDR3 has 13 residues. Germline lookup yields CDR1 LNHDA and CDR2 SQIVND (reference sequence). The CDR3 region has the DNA TGTGCCAGCAAATCAAGAGAGAATTCACCCCTCCACTTT. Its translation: CASKSRENSPLHF. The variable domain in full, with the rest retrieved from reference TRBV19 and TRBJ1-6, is DGGITQSPKYLFRKEGQNVTLSCEQNLNHDAMYWYRQDPGQGLRLIYYSQIVNDFQKGDIAEGYSVSREKKESFPLTVTSAQKNPTAFYLCASKSRENSPLHFGNGTRLTVT.

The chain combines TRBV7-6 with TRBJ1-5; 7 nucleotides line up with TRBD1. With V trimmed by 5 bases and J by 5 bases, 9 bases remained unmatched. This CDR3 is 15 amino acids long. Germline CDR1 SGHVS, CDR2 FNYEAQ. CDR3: CASSPRTGGDQPQHF. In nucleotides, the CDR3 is TGTGCCAGCAGCCCTCGGACAGGTGGCGATCAGCCCCAGCATTTT.

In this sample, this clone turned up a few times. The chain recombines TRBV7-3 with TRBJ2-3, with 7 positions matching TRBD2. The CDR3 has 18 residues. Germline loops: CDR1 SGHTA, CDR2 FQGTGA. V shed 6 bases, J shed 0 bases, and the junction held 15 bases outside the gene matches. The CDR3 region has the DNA TGTGCCAGCAGGGCCGGGACTATATTTGATCCTAGCACAGATACGCAGTATTTT. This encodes CASRAGTIFDPSTDTQYF.

CDR3 coding DNA: TGCGCCAGCAGCGAAACAGGGGGCGCGTCCTACGAGCAGTACTTC. Protein product: CASSETGGASYEQYF. The genes are TRBV5-1 and TRBJ2-7, with 9 bases fitting TRBD1. The CDR3 length is 15 residues. From germline, CDR1 is SGHRS and CDR2 YFSETQ. With 4 bases clipped from V and 1 base from J, the junction kept 6 bases outside the gene matches.

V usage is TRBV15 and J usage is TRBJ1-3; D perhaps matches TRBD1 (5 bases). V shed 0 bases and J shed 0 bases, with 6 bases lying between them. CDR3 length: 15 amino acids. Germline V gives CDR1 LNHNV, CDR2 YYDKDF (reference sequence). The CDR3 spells CATSRDGGSGNTIYF. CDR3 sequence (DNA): TGTGCCACCAGCAGAGACGGGGGCTCTGGAAACACCATATATTTT.

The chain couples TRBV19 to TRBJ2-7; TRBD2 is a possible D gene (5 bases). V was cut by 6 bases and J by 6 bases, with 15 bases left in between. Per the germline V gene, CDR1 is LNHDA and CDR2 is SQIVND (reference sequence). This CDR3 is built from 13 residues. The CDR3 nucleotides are TGTGCCAGTAGGGGAGAAATACGATCCGAGCAGTACTTC. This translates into CASRGEIRSEQYF.

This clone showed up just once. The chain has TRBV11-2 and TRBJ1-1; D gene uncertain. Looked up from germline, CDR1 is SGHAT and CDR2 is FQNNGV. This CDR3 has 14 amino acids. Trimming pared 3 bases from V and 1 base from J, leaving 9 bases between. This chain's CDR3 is CASSFNYGNTEAFF. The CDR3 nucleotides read TGTGCCAGCAGCTTCAATTACGGGAACACTGAAGCTTTCTTT.

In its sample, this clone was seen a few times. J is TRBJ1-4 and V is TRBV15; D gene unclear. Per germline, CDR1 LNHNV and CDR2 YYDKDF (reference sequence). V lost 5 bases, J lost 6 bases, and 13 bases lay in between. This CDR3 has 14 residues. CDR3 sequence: CATSSGLLDEKLFF. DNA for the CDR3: TGTGCCACCAGCTCCGGGTTATTGGATGAAAAACTGTTTTTT.

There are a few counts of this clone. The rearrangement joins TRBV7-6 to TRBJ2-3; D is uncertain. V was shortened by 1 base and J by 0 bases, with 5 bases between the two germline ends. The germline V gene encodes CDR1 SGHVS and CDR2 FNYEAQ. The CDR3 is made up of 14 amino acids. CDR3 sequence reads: CASSLEASTDTQYF. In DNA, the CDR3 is TGTGCCAGCAGCTTAGAAGCTAGCACAGATACGCAGTATTTT.

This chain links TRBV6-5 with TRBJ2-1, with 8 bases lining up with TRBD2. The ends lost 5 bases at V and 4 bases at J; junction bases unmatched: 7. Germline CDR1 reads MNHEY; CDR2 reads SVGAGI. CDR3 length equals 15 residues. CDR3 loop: CASSALAGIYNEQFF. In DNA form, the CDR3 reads TGTGCCAGCAGTGCGCTAGCGGGCATATACAATGAGCAGTTCTTC.

The CDR3 spells CASAGAASQSYNEQFF. CDR3 in DNA: TGTGCCAGCGCAGGGGCGGCTAGCCAGTCCTACAATGAGCAGTTCTTC. The chain employs TRBV7-8 and TRBJ2-1, with D maybe TRBD1 (6 bases). CDR1 and CDR2 from the germline V gene are SGHVS and FQNEAQ. This CDR3 is built from 16 residues. Between the trimmed V and J ends, which lost 8 bases and 1 base, there was a span of 18 bases.

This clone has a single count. The CDR3 sequence is CSVDSAGGGGDTQYF. CDR3 nucleotides: TGCAGCGTTGATTCGGCAGGGGGCGGTGGAGATACGCAGTATTTT. This rearrangement joins TRBV29-1 to TRBJ2-3; 8 nucleotides match TRBD1. Trimming at V came to 3 bases and at J to 5 bases, leaving 10 bases not matched to a gene. Germline V gives CDR1 SQVTM, CDR2 ANQGSEA. The CDR3 has 15 amino acids.

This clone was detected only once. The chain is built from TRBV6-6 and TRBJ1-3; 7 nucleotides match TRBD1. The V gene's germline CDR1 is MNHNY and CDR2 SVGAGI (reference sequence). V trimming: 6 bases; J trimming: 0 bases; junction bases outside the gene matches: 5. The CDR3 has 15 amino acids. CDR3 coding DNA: TGTGCCAGCAGGACCACAGGGGCCTCTGGAAACACCATATATTTT. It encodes CASRTTGASGNTIYF.

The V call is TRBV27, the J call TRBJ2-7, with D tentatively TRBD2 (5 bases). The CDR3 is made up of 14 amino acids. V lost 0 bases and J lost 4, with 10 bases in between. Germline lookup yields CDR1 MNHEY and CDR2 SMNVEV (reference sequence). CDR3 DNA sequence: TGTGCCAGCAGTTTATCCGGGGTGAATTACGAGCAGTACTTC. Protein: CASSLSGVNYEQYF.

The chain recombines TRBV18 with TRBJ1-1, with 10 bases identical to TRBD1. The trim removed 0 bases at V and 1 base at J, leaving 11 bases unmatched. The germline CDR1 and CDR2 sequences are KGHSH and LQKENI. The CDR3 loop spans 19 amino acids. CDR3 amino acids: CASSPPGGTGVKRNTEAFF. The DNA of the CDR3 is TGTGCCAGCTCACCACCGGGCGGGACAGGGGTGAAGAGGAACACTGAAGCTTTCTTT.

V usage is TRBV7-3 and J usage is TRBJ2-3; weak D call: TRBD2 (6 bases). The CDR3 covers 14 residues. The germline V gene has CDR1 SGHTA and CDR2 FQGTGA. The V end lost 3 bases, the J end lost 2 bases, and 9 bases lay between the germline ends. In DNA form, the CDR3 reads TGTGCCAGCAGCTTCCGGGACTTCACAGATACGCAGTATTTT. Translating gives CASSFRDFTDTQYF.

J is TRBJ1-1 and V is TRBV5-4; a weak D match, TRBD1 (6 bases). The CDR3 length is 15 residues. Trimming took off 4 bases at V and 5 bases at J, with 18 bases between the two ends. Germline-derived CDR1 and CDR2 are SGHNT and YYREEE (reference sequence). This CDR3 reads CASSPGGSGATEAFF. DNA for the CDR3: TGTGCCAGCAGCCCGGGGGGGTCAGGGGCTACTGAAGCTTTCTTT.

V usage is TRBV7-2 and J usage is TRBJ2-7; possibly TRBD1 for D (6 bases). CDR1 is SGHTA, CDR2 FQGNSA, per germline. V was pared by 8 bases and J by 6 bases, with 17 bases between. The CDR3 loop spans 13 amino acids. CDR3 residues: CASGGPNAGEQYF. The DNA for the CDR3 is TGTGCCAGCGGGGGCCCCAACGCTGGCGAGCAGTACTTC.

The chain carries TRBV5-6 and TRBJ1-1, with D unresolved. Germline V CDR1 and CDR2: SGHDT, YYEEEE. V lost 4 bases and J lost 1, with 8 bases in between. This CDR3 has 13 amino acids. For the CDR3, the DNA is TGTGCCAGCAGCCTAGGCGGGAACACTGAAGCTTTCTTT. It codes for CASSLGGNTEAFF.

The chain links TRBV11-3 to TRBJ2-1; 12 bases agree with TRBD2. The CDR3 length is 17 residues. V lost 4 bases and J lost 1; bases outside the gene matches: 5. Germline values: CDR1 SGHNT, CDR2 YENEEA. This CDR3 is CASSSLTSGSSYNEQFF. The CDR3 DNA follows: TGTGCCAGCAGCTCCCTGACTAGCGGGAGTTCCTACAATGAGCAGTTCTTC. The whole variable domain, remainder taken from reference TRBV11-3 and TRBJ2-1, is EAGVVQSPRYKIIEKKQPVAFWCNPISGHNTLYWYLQNLGQGPELLIRYENEEAVDDSQLPKDRFSAERLKGVDSTLKIQPAELGDSAVYLCASSSLTSGSSYNEQFFGPGTRLTVL.

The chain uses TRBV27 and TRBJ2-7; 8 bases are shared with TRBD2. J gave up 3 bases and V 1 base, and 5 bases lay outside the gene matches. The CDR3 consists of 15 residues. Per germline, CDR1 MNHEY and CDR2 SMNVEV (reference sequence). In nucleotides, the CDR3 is TGTGCCAGCAGTTTATACCTAGCGGGCTACTACGAGCAGTACTTC. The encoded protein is CASSLYLAGYYEQYF.